This section outlines one TCR beta chain sequence together with its context. This entry belongs to a study of shared clonotypes between healthy human individuals. Here immunoSEQ multiplex PCR was the method, and the copy in TCRdb shows in-frame clones only, minus some. The sample has about 1.1 million clones, approximately 80% seen once; the top ten hold 0.89%. This CDR3 spans 16 amino acids. After removal of 5 bases from V and 7 bases from J, the junction contained 10 bases not matched to a gene. Per germline, CDR1 SGHDT and CDR2 YYEEEE. The chain carries TRBV5-6 and TRBJ2-1; TRBD2 matches at 12 bases. The TCR comes from a young man in good health. Some clones in this sample may be carry-over from other donors' samples. Sequenced input: memory CD4+ T cells from PBMCs. Subset here: CD45RA-negative fraction. As DNA, the CDR3 is TGTGCCAGCAGTTCAGTTCTAGCGGGAGGGCCGAATGAGCAGTTCTTC. As protein: CASSSVLAGGPNEQFF.